The rows below give T cell receptor beta chains drawn from one sample of a study of radiation and T cells in renal cell carcinoma. The protocol was immunoSEQ multiplex PCR, while the TCRdb copy is restricted to in-frame clones and leaves out a portion. The sample records nearly 50,000 clones, roughly four fifths being singletons. Sample: blood, taken from a patient whose treatment included radiotherapy and nephrectomy. These receptors came from a woman in her 70s with renal cell carcinoma. Both conserved end residues are part of each CDR3. D genes are given only for firm matches. Clone sizes are given selectively: once, few, many, or a class where the clone is expanded.

CDR3 length: 14
D gene: .
J gene: TRBJ1-4
V gene: TRBV7-8
clone size: once
CDR3 DNA: TGTGCCAGCAGCTCGACAGTCCTTAATGAAAAACTGTTTTTT
CDR3 protein: CASSSTVLNEKLFF

CDR3 length: 15
D gene: TRBD1
J gene: TRBJ1-5
V gene: TRBV5-1
clone size: .
CDR3 DNA: TGCGCCAGCAGCTTGATAGGGGGCGGGGGTCAGCCCCAGCATTTT
CDR3 protein: CASSLIGGGGQPQHF

CDR3 length: 15
D gene: .
J gene: TRBJ2-5
V gene: TRBV7-9
clone size: .
CDR3 DNA: TGTGCCAGCAGCTTAGCGGGAAGGTTTGGTGAGACCCAGTACTTC
CDR3 protein: CASSLAGRFGETQYF

CDR3 length: 13
D gene: TRBD1
J gene: TRBJ2-3
V gene: TRBV2
clone size: once
CDR3 DNA: TGTGCCAGCAACTTAGGACAGGACGGTACGCAGTATTTT
CDR3 protein: CASNLGQDGTQYF

CDR3 length: 14
D gene: .
J gene: TRBJ2-1
V gene: TRBV7-9
clone size: few
CDR3 DNA: TGTGCCGGCCGCGAGGAAAGCTCCTACAATGAGCAGTTCTTC
CDR3 protein: CAGREESSYNEQFF

CDR3 length: 13
D gene: .
J gene: TRBJ2-7
V gene: TRBV18
clone size: .
CDR3 DNA: TGTGCCAGCTCACCACAAAACATATACGAGCAGTACTTC
CDR3 protein: CASSPQNIYEQYF

CDR3 length: 15
D gene: TRBD2
J gene: TRBJ2-5
V gene: TRBV5-4
clone size: .
CDR3 DNA: TGTGCCAGCAGCACGGGACTAGCGGGGGGAGAGACCCAGTACTTC
CDR3 protein: CASSTGLAGGETQYF

CDR3 length: 14
D gene: .
J gene: TRBJ1-2
V gene: TRBV6-6
clone size: .
CDR3 DNA: TGTGCCAGCATCAATGCAGTGGTTGGGGAAGGCTACACCTTC
CDR3 protein: CASINAVVGEGYTF

CDR3 length: 15
D gene: TRBD1
J gene: TRBJ2-1
V gene: TRBV5-1
clone size: .
CDR3 DNA: TGCGCCAGCAGCTTAGGGACAGGGGGCAGCAATGAGCAGTTCTTC
CDR3 protein: CASSLGTGGSNEQFF

CDR3 length: 15
D gene: TRBD1
J gene: TRBJ2-3
V gene: TRBV7-8
clone size: .
CDR3 DNA: TGTGCCAGCAGCTTTGCCGCGAGGGGGCCCGATACGCAGTATTTT
CDR3 protein: CASSFAARGPDTQYF

CDR3 length: 12
D gene: .
J gene: TRBJ1-3
V gene: TRBV27
clone size: .
CDR3 DNA: TGTGCCAGCAGTACGCCAGGAAACACCATATATTTT
CDR3 protein: CASSTPGNTIYF

CDR3 length: 18
D gene: .
J gene: TRBJ2-3
V gene: TRBV6-1
clone size: .
CDR3 DNA: TGTGCCAGCAGTGAACTCGGGGGACAGTGGAGCTCTGCAGATACGCAGTATTTT
CDR3 protein: CASSELGGQWSSADTQYF

CDR3 length: 13
D gene: .
J gene: TRBJ2-7
V gene: TRBV7-2
clone size: .
CDR3 DNA: TGTGCCAGCAGCTTAGTCGGCTTTTACGAGCAGTACTTC
CDR3 protein: CASSLVGFYEQYF

CDR3 length: 13
D gene: .
J gene: TRBJ2-3
V gene: TRBV9
clone size: .
CDR3 DNA: TGTGCCAGCAGCGTAGGGGTAGCTGGTACGCAGTATTTT
CDR3 protein: CASSVGVAGTQYF

CDR3 length: 16
D gene: TRBD1
J gene: TRBJ1-1
V gene: TRBV9
clone size: .
CDR3 DNA: TGTGCCAGCAGCGTTTCGACAGGGGCAATGGGGACTGAAGCTTTCTTT
CDR3 protein: CASSVSTGAMGTEAFF

CDR3 length: 14
D gene: TRBD2
J gene: TRBJ2-7
V gene: TRBV7-2
clone size: .
CDR3 DNA: TGTGCCAGCAGCTTGGGCGGGAGTAATAACGAGCAGTACTTC
CDR3 protein: CASSLGGSNNEQYF

CDR3 length: 15
D gene: TRBD1
J gene: TRBJ1-2
V gene: TRBV5-6
clone size: .
CDR3 DNA: TGTGCCAGCAGCTGGACAGGGGCGCGGGTCTATGGCTACACCTTC
CDR3 protein: CASSWTGARVYGYTF

CDR3 length: 13
D gene: .
J gene: TRBJ1-5
V gene: TRBV7-9
clone size: .
CDR3 DNA: TGTGCCAGCAGCTTAGCTGGCGATCAGCCCCAGCATTTT
CDR3 protein: CASSLAGDQPQHF

CDR3 length: 15
D gene: .
J gene: TRBJ2-7
V gene: TRBV18
clone size: .
CDR3 DNA: TGTGCCAGCTCACGTCCCTTTCTCGAGGGGGACGAGCAGTACTTC
CDR3 protein: CASSRPFLEGDEQYF